This TCR beta chain is from a study of blood T cell repertoires in COVID-19. Study-wide background: Whether acute or convalescent, the COVID-19 samples came from the United States, Italy and Spain. Nucleic acid was either cDNA or gDNA, and it came from T cells, B-cell-depleted T cells, or PBMCs.

This clone turned up a few times. Under the authors' procedure: Reference gene primer amplification yielded estimated nucleated cell counts. Clones were read by immunoSEQ multiplex PCR, and TCRdb kept only the in-frame ones, dropping some. That table furnishes V, J and clone size, whereas the DNA furnished D and trimming. The table includes some 350,000 clones, around 87% detected once. The CDR3 sequence is 13 residues long. V shed 2 bases and J shed 0 bases, with 2 bases lying between them. Looked up from germline, CDR1 is MGHRA and CDR2 is YSYEKL. The sequence was collected from a human donor in a cohort sampled during active COVID-19. V is TRBV4-1 and J is TRBJ1-5; D unresolved. The sequencing sample was made of peripheral blood. CDR3 sequence (DNA): TGCGCCAGCAGCCAATATAGCAATCAGCCCCAGCATTTT. It yields the protein CASSQYSNQPQHF.